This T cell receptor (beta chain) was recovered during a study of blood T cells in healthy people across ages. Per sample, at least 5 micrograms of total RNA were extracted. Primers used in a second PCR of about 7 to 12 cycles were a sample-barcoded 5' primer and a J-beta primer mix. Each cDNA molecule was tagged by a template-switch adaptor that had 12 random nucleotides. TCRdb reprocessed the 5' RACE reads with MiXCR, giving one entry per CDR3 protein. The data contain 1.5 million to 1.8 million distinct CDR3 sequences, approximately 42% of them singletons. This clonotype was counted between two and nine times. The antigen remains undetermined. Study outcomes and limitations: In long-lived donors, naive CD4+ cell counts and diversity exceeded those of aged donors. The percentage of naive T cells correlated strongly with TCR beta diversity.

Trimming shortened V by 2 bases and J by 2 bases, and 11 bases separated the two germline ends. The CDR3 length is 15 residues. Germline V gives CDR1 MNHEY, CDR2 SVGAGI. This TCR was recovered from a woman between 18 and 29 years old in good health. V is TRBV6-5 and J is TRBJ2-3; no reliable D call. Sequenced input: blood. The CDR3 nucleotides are TGTGCCAGCAGTTACGGGCCTACTTCCACAGATACGCAGTATTTT. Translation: CASSYGPTSTDTQYF.